This TCR beta chain was retrieved from a study of blood T cell repertoires in COVID-19. Across the whole study: Whether acute or convalescent, the COVID-19 samples came from the United States, Italy and Spain.

Measured with immunoSEQ multiplex PCR; TCRdb has only the in-frame clones, and not every one. The table records 200,000 to 250,000 clones, 80% to 85% of them present only once. The CDR3 is made up of 15 amino acids. The junction had 6 bases not matched to a gene; V was cut back by 2 bases and J by 5 bases. CDR1 and CDR2 (germline): MNHEY, SMNVEV (reference sequence). The chain couples TRBV27 to TRBJ2-1; TRBD2 matches at 7 bases. The specimen sequenced was peripheral blood. This clonotype originated in a young woman with acute or convalescent COVID-19. CDR3 loop: CASSLRLAHNNEQFF. The CDR3 coding sequence is TGTGCCAGCAGTTTAAGACTAGCCCATAACAATGAGCAGTTCTTC.